This TCR beta chain was retrieved from a study of blood T cell repertoires in COVID-19 (TCRdb year 2020). A note on the overall study: Samples covering the acute and convalescent phases of COVID-19 were provided by collaborators in the United States, Italy and Spain. The repertoires were made available in a free public database intended to serve as a resource for research on the immune response to SARS-CoV-2. The prospective study material was composed of cDNA or gDNA derived from T cells, B-cell-depleted T cells, or PBMCs. Where HLA class I and class II types were available, the types were taken from metadata supplied by the sample provider, not from assay-based typing. The samples were drawn from the first 160 participants of the ongoing ImmuneRACE study and from 1,200 or so subjects provided by 6 global collaborators. The dataset comprised deeply sampled blood TCRbeta repertoires from subjects exposed to, actively infected with, or recovered from COVID-19. The sample metadata nearly always contained a de-identified subject ID, COVID-19 status, age in years and sex.

The immunoSEQ Assay, a bias-controlled multiplex PCR, was used to amplify TCRbeta CDR3 regions from genomic DNA. In the original analysis: Within the assay, amplification of reference gene primers was used to estimate how many nucleated cells each sample contained. Sequence reads were collapsed and filtered to measure the absolute abundance of every unique TCRbeta CDR3 rearrangement. For each sample, productive Simpson clonality was calculated by taking the square root of Simpson's diversity index across productive rearrangements. TCRdb obtained this table from immuneACCESS and retained in-frame rearrangements with V and J assigned. These tables miss some clones; where compared with another copy, unresolved V genes account for less than half of the shortfall, and the remainder is unexplained. V and J calls and clone size are copied from that table; D and trimming were computed from the DNA. Counted in this sample were about 300,000 clones; 90% of them appeared once. The top ten clones comprise 1.1% of the sample.

Including cysteine and phenylalanine, the CDR3 has 15 amino acids. Only the CDR3 portion is preserved as DNA: 45 bases, with reading frame beginning at the first base. Trimming removed 4 bases from V and 1 base from J; the gene matches leave 4 bases unexplained. The germline V gene (reference sequence) supplies CDR1 MNHEY and CDR2 SMNVEV. What the study reported, not specific to this receptor: The amount of clinical and demographic metadata varied by source and participant and was provided uncurated.

Turning to this clone: Its antigen is unknown. Per-base quality was not reported, and no clone a single base away is much larger than it.

Participants in the prospective study were enrolled through a virtual design, were aged roughly 18 to 90 years, and lived in 20 to 30 United States geographic areas. In the prospective study, participants were assigned to cohorts based on the clinical history participants reported in a screening survey and a study questionnaire. For ImmuneRACE Cohort 3, a participant was defined as recovered based on two consecutive negative NP/OP PCR tests, clearance by a healthcare professional, or resolution of symptoms. In the prospective study, whole blood, serum and a nasopharyngeal or oropharyngeal swab were collected from each participant by mobile phlebotomists. Prospective study participants could optionally give additional blood draws and questionnaires over an approximately 2-month period. Blood samples from the prospective study were shipped frozen or at room temperature prior to DNA extraction.

Recombination joined TRBV27 with TRBJ1-1, with 9 central nucleotides matching TRBD1. The sample consisted of PBMCs or T cells enriched from blood (not recorded which). This TCR came from a woman between 25 and 40 years old who had recovered from COVID-19. In nucleotides, the sequence is TGTGCCAGCAGTTCCCAGGACAGGGGGAACACTGAAGCTTTCTTT. It codes for CASSSQDRGNTEAFF.